Presented here are 14 T cell receptor beta chains from one specimen sequenced in a study of blood T cell repertoires in COVID-19 (dated by TCRdb to the early 2020s). Library preparation was by the immunoSEQ multiplex PCR assay. TCRdb carries this immuneACCESS record with in-frame sequences only. Its versions omit some clonotypes, under half of them owing to an unresolved V gene in the studies checked, with the rest unexplained. The sample yields 100,000 to 150,000 clones; roughly 90% were counted once. The top ten clones comprise around 3.7% of the sample. Material: peripheral blood. These receptor sequences come from a man aged 45-65 years with active COVID-19.

The chain recombines TRBV5-1 with TRBJ2-5; D perhaps matches TRBD2 (6 bases). Germline lookup yields CDR1 SGHRS and CDR2 YFSETQ. The CDR3 is made up of 16 amino acids. V was trimmed by 3 bases and J by 5 bases, leaving 20 bases between them. CDR3 in amino acids: CASSSSGVSLGETQYF. Written as DNA, the CDR3 is TGCGCCAGCAGCTCCTCGGGGGTCTCCCTAGGGGAGACCCAGTACTTC.

J is TRBJ2-3 and V is TRBV21-1; the D call of TRBD1 is as the table states it, not checked on the DNA. TRBV21-1 is a pseudogene locus. CDR3 length: 15 amino acids. DNA for the CDR3: TGTGCCAGCAGCACTGGACAGGGCTTCATAGATACGCAGTATTTT. Residues: CASSTGQGFIDTQYF.

The DNA for the CDR3 is TGTGCCTGGAAAGGACAGGTCCTTTCCTCCGGGGAGCTGTTTTTT. The encoded protein is CAWKGQVLSSGELFF. V usage is TRBV30 and J usage is TRBJ2-2, with 7 bases matching TRBD1. The CDR3 has 15 amino acids. After removal of 4 bases from V and 6 bases from J, the junction contained 11 bases not matched to a gene. Germline loops: CDR1 GTSNPN, CDR2 SVGIG (reference sequence).

The gene calls are TRBV10-3 and TRBJ2-7; no clear D gene. Trimming cost V 2 bases and J 3 bases, with 5 bases left between them. There are 12 residues in the CDR3. Germline CDR1 is ENHRY and CDR2 is SYGVKD. The chain's CDR3 is CAISENNYEQYF. The CDR3, as DNA: TGTGCCATCAGTGAGAATAACTACGAGCAGTACTTC.

The rearrangement joins TRBV5-5 to TRBJ2-7, with 10 bases fitting TRBD1. The CDR3 runs 17 residues. The V gene end was trimmed by 4 bases and the J gene end by 2 bases; junction bases not matched to a gene: 12. Germline V lookup: CDR1 SGHKS, CDR2 YYEKEE (reference sequence). The CDR3 sequence is CASSQRTGTGVPYEQYV. The CDR3 DNA sequence: TGTGCCAGCAGCCAGAGAACCGGGACAGGGGTCCCCTACGAGCAGTACGTC.

V is TRBV7-2 and J is TRBJ1-5, with D possibly being TRBD1 (6 bases). The CDR3 has 15 amino acids. The germline V gene encodes CDR1 SGHTA and CDR2 FQGNSA. The ends were cut back, 5 bases at V and 6 bases at J, with 17 bases in the middle. The CDR3 reads CASSQSWGGGQPQHF. CDR3 sequence (DNA): TGTGCCAGCAGCCAGAGTTGGGGAGGGGGTCAGCCCCAGCATTTT.

The chain couples TRBV6-4 to TRBJ1-6; D ambiguous. Trimming took 2 bases from V and 10 from J, leaving 9 bases between them. This CDR3 region has 13 residues. The germline V gene has CDR1 MRHNA and CDR2 SNTAGT. CDR3 protein: CASSDGERSPLHF. The CDR3 bases are TGTGCCAGCAGTGACGGAGAGCGCTCACCCCTCCACTTT.

A single count supports this clone. V and J are TRBV6-1 and TRBJ1-6, with TRBD1 as a possible D gene (5 bases). Germline V gives CDR1 MNHNS, CDR2 SASEGT. The V end was cut by 3 bases, the J end by 4 bases, with 10 bases between. This CDR3 comprises 15 residues. CDR3 sequence reads: CASSDDSSYNSPLHF. The CDR3 bases are TGTGCCAGCAGTGATGACAGTAGTTATAATTCACCCCTCCACTTT.

This clone was counted a few times. The chain carries TRBV5-8 and TRBJ1-6; 8 bases map to TRBD1. The germline V gene has CDR1 SGHTS and CDR2 YDEGEE. The junction had 6 bases not matched to a gene; V was cut back by 4 bases and J by 0 bases. The CDR3 sequence is 17 residues long. The CDR3 nucleotides are TGTGCCAGCAGCACGGGACAGGAGAGCTCCTATAATTCACCCCTCCACTTT. Its translation is CASSTGQESSYNSPLHF.

The rearrangement joins TRBV3-1 (or the pseudogene TRBV3-2) to TRBJ1-3; D call uncertain. CDR1 and CDR2 (germline): LGHDT, YNNKEL (reference sequence). V lost 0 bases and J lost 4, with 10 bases in between. The CDR3 loop spans 15 amino acids. For the CDR3, the DNA is TGTGCCAGCAGCCAAGATAACGGCAGGGGAAACACCATATATTTT. It encodes CASSQDNGRGNTIYF.

This chain connects TRBV5-8 to TRBJ1-5; D remains ambiguous. V was clipped by 4 bases and J by 2 bases, with 7 bases between them. The germline gives CDR1 SGHTS, CDR2 YDEGEE. The CDR3 totals 13 residues. CDR3 in amino acids: CASSRGGNQPQHF. The CDR3 coding sequence is TGTGCCAGCAGCCGAGGTGGCAATCAGCCCCAGCATTTT.

Only one count was recorded for this clone. This chain links TRBV19 with TRBJ1-3; possible D gene TRBD1, 5 bases. Trimming took 7 bases from V and 0 from J, leaving 10 bases between them. Looked up from germline, CDR1 is LNHDA and CDR2 is SQIVND (reference sequence). The CDR3 runs to 14 residues. CDR3 amino acids: CASTQGYSGNTIYF. In nucleotides, the CDR3 is TGTGCCAGTACCCAGGGCTACTCTGGAAACACCATATATTTT.

This rearrangement joins TRBV7-9 to TRBJ1-1, with D unresolved. Trimming shortened V by 0 bases and J by 1 base, and 3 bases separated the two germline ends. Germline CDR1 and CDR2: SEHNR and FQNEAQ (reference sequence). The CDR3 loop spans 13 amino acids. CDR3 in DNA: TGTGCCAGCAGCTTAGCCGGGAACACTGAAGCTTTCTTT. Protein sequence: CASSLAGNTEAFF. Based on the CDR3 plus reference TRBV7-9 and TRBJ1-1, the full variable domain is DTGVSQNPRHKITKRGQNVTFRCDPISEHNRLYWYRQTLGQGPEFLTYFQNEAQLEKSRLLSDRFSAERPKGSFSTLEIQRTEQGDSAMYLCASSLAGNTEAFFGQGTRLTVV.

The rearrangement uses TRBV9 and TRBJ2-3; 7 nucleotides match TRBD2. CDR3 length: 16 residues. Germline values: CDR1 SGDLS, CDR2 YYNGEE. The V gene end was trimmed by 4 bases and the J gene end by 6 bases; junction bases not matched to a gene: 14. CDR3 in DNA: TGTGCCAGCAGCCTTACTCGCGGGGGACCAAGGGATACGCAGTATTTT. This codes for CASSLTRGGPRDTQYF.